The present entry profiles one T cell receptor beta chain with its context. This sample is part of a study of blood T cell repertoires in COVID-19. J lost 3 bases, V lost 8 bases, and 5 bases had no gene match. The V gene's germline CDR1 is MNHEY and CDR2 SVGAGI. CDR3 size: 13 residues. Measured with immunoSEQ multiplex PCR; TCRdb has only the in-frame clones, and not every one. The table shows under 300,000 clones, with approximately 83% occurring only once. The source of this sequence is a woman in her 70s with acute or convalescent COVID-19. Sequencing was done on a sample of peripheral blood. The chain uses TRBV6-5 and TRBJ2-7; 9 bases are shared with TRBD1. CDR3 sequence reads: CASLGDRVYEQYF. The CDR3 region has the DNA TGTGCCAGCTTGGGGGACAGGGTCTACGAGCAGTACTTC.